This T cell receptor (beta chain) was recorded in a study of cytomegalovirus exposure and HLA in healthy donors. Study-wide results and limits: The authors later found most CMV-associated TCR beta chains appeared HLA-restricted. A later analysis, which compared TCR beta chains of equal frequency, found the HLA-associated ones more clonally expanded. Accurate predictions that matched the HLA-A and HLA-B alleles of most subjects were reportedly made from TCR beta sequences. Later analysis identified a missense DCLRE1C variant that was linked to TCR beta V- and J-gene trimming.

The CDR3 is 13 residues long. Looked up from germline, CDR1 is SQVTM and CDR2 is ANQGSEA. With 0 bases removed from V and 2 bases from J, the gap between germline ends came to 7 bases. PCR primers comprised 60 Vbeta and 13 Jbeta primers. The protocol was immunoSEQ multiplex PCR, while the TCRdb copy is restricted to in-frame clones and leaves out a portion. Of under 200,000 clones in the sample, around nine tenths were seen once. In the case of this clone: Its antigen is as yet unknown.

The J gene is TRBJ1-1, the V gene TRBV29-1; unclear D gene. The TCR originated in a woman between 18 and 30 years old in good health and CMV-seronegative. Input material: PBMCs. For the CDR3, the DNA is TGCAGCGTTGAAGACAGTTTAAACACTGAAGCTTTCTTT. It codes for CSVEDSLNTEAFF.